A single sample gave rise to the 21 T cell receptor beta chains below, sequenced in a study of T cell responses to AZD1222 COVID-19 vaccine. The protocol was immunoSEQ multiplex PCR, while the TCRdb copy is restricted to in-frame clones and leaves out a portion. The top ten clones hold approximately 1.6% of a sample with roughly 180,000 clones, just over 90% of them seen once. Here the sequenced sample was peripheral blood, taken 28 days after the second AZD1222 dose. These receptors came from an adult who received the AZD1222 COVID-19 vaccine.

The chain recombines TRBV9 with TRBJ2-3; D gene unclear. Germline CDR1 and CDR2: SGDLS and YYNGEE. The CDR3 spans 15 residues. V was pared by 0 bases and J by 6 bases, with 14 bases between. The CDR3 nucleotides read TGTGCCAGCAGCGTAGCTTTTGGGGTAGCTGATACGCAGTATTTT. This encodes CASSVAFGVADTQYF.

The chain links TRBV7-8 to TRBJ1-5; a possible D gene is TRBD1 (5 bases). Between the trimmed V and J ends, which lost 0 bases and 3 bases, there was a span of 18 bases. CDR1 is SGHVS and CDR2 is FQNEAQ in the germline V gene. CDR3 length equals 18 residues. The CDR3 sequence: CASSLAHSSSGANQPQHF. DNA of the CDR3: TGTGCCAGCAGCTTAGCGCATTCGTCATCCGGGGCCAATCAGCCCCAGCATTTT.

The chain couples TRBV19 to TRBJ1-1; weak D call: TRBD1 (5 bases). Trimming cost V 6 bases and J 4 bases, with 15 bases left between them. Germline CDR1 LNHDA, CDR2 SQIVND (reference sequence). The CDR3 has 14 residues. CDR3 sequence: CASSSGTDTTEAFF. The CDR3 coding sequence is TGTGCCAGTAGCTCCGGGACGGATACCACTGAAGCTTTCTTT.

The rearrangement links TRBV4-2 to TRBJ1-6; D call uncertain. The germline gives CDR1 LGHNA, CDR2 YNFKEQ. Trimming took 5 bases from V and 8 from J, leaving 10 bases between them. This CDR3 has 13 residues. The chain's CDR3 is CASSTIQDSPLHF. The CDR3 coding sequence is TGTGCCAGCAGCACAATCCAGGATTCACCCCTCCACTTT.

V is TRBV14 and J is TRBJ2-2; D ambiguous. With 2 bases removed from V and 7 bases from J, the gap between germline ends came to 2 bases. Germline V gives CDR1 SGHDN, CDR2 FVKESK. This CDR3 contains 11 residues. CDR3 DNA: TGTGCCAGCAGCCAATTCGGGGAGCTGTTTTTT. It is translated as CASSQFGELFF.

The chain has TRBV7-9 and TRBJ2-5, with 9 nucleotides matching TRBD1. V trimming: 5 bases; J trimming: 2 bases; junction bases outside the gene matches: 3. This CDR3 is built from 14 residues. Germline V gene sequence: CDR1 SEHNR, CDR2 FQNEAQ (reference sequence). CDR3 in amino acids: CASSKQGAQETQYF. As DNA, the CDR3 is TGTGCCAGCAGCAAACAGGGGGCACAAGAGACCCAGTACTTC.

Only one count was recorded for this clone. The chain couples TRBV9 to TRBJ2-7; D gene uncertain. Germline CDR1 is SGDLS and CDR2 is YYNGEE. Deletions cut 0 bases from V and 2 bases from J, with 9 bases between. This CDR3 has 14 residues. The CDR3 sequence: CASSVGWDPYEQYF. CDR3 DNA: TGTGCCAGCAGCGTAGGGTGGGATCCCTACGAGCAGTACTTC.

Here the CDR3 reads CATSRGSSSYNEQFF. For the CDR3, the DNA is TGTGCCACCAGTCGGGGGAGTAGCTCCTACAATGAGCAGTTCTTC. This rearrangement joins TRBV24-1 to TRBJ2-1, with D possibly matching TRBD2 (6 bases). This CDR3 is 15 amino acids long. Between the trimmed V and J ends, which lost 6 bases and 0 bases, there was a span of 11 bases. Germline values: CDR1 KGHDR, CDR2 SFDVKD.

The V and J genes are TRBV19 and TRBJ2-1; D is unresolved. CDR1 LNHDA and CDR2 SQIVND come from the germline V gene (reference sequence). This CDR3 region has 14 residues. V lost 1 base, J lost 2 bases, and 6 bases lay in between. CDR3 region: CASSIGWPYNEQFF. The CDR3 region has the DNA TGTGCCAGTAGTATAGGTTGGCCCTACAATGAGCAGTTCTTC.

In nucleotides, the CDR3 is TGTGCCACCAGTGATTTGTGGGGGCATGTCTCTGGGGCCAACGTCCTGACTTTC. Encoded protein: CATSDLWGHVSGANVLTF. The J gene is TRBJ2-6, the V gene TRBV24-1; possible D gene TRBD1, 6 bases. The V and J ends lost 0 bases and 0 bases respectively, with 11 bases between them. This CDR3 comprises 18 residues. Germline V gives CDR1 KGHDR, CDR2 SFDVKD.

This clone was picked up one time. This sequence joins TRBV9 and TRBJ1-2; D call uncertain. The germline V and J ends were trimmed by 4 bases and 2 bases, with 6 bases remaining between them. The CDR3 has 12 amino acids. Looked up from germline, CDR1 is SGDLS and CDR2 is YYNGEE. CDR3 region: CASSYKNYGYTF. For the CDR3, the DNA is TGTGCCAGCAGCTATAAGAACTATGGCTACACCTTC.

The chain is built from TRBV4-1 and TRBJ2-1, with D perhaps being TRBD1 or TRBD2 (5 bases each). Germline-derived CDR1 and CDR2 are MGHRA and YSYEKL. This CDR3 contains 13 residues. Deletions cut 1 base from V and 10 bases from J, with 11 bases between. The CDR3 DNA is TGCGCCAGCAGCCAAGCCCGGGACGGCGAGCAGTTCTTC. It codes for CASSQARDGEQFF.

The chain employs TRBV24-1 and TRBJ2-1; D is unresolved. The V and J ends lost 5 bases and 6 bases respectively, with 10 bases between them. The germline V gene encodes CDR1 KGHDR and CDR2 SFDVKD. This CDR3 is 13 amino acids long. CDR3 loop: CATSGSRGNEQFF. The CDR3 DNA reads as TGTGCCACCAGTGGTTCCAGAGGCAATGAGCAGTTCTTC.

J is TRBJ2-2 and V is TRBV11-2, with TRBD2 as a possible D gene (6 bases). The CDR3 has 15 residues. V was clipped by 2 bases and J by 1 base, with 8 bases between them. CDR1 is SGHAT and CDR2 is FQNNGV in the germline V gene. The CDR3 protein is CASSLISGNTGELFF. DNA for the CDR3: TGTGCCAGCAGCTTAATTAGCGGGAACACCGGGGAGCTGTTTTTT.

Written as DNA, the CDR3 is TGTGCCAGTAGTATAGGGTACGGAACCCGAGTGACAGATACGCAGTATTTT. Amino acids: CASSIGYGTRVTDTQYF. This rearrangement joins TRBV19 to TRBJ2-3; D gene unclear. This CDR3 contains 17 residues. V was pared by 1 base and J by 3 bases, with 17 bases between. The germline V gene encodes CDR1 LNHDA and CDR2 SQIVND (reference sequence).

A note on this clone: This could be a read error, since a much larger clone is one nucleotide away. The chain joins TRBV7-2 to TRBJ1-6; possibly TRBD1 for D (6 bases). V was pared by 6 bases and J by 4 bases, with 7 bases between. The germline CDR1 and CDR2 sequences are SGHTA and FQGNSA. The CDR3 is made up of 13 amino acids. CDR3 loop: CASSDRYNSPLHF. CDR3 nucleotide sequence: TGTGCCAGCAGTGACAGGTATAATTCACCCCTCCACTTT.

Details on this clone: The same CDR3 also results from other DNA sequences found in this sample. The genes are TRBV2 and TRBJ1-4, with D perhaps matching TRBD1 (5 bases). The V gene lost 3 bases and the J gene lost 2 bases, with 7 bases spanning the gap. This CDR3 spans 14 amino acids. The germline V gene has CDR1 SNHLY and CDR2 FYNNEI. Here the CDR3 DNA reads TGTGCCAGCAGTGAGTGGGGGACTAATGAAAAACTGTTTTTT. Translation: CASSEWGTNEKLFF.

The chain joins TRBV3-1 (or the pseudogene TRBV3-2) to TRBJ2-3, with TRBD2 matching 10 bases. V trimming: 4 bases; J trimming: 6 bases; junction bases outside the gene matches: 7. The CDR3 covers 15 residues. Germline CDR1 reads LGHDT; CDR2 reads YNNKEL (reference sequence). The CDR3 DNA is TGTGCCAGCAGCCCTCTAGCGGGGGCGGGGGATACGCAGTATTTT. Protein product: CASSPLAGAGDTQYF.

This CDR3 is CASSLDRQTRAFF. CDR3 coding DNA: TGTGCCAGCAGCTTAGACAGGCAGACTCGTGCTTTCTTT. This chain joins TRBV7-3 and TRBJ1-1, with a weak D call TRBD1 (6 bases). The CDR3 totals 13 residues. From germline, CDR1 is SGHTA and CDR2 FQGTGA. V was clipped by 2 bases and J by 11 bases, with 15 bases between them.

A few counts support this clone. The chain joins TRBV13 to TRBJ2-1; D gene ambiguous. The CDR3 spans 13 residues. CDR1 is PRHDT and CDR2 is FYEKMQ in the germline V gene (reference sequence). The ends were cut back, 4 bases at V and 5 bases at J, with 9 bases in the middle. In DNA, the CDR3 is TGTGCCAGCAGCTATAGGCAAAACAATGAGCAGTTCTTC. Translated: CASSYRQNNEQFF.

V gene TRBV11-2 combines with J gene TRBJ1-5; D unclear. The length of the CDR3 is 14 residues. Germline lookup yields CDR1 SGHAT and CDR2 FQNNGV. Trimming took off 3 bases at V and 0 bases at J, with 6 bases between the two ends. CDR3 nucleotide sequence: TGTGCCAGCAGCTTCGGGAATAGCAATCAGCCCCAGCATTTT. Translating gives CASSFGNSNQPQHF.